This TCR beta chain comes out of a study of T cell responses to AZD1222 COVID-19 vaccine. Across the whole study: Samples with a second dose at about 4 or about 12 weeks were pooled together.

Study observations and caveats: AZD1222 recipients seropositive at baseline numbered only five to seven. Spike-specific TCR breadth and depth went up after people got two AZD1222 doses.

In regard to this clone: Its matching antigen is unknown.

The table came from immunoSEQ multiplex PCR; TCRdb's copy has only in-frame clones and leaves some out. This repertoire shows about 140,000 clones, 88% found once; its top ten account for approximately 3.7%. The CDR3 has 15 amino acids. V gave up 3 bases and J gave up 9 bases, with 18 bases separating them. Germline assignment: CDR1 MRHNA and CDR2 SNTAGT. The V gene is TRBV6-4, the J gene TRBJ2-1; D gene ambiguous. Sequencing was performed on peripheral blood, taken on day 0 of AZD1222 vaccination. This clonotype was sampled from an adult in good health. The CDR3 bases are TGTGCCAGCAGTGAAGCATCGACGGGCCGTATTGAGCAGTTCTTC. Protein product: CASSEASTGRIEQFF.